Listed here are 32 T cell receptor beta chains from one sample, sequenced in a study of PD-1 blockade in classical Hodgkin lymphoma. All trial patients relapsed after autologous stem cell transplantation. Measured with immunoSEQ multiplex PCR; TCRdb has only the in-frame clones, and not every one. The sample holds 3,500 to 5,000 clones; 66% are singletons and the top ten take roughly 10%. Here the sequenced sample was peripheral blood mononuclear cells (PBMCs), taken before the second cycle of nivolumab. These receptors all come from a human donor with classical Hodgkin lymphoma.

Relative to its sample, this clone is medium-sized. The chain combines TRBV6-1 with TRBJ2-4; D may correspond to TRBD1 or TRBD2 (6 bases each). CDR3 length equals 18 residues. CDR1 is MNHNS and CDR2 is SASEGT in the germline V gene. V dropped 2 bases and J dropped 2 bases, with 19 bases sitting between them. CDR3: CASSEFVGGPQTKNIQYF. In DNA form, the CDR3 reads TGTGCCAGCAGTGAATTCGTGGGGGGCCCACAAACCAAAAACATTCAGTACTTC.

The DNA of the CDR3 is TGTGCCAGCAGTTTATGCAGGCTCTGCACAGATACGCAGTATTTT. As protein: CASSLCRLCTDTQYF. The chain uses TRBV27 and TRBJ2-3; no firm D call. From germline, CDR1 is MNHEY and CDR2 SMNVEV (reference sequence). The CDR3 runs to 15 residues. Trimming removed 1 base at V and 1 base at J, with 9 bases between.

The chain recombines TRBV30 with TRBJ2-1, with D maybe TRBD1 (5 bases). The CDR3 length is 14 residues. Trimming removed 1 base at V and 5 bases at J, with 12 bases between. The germline gives CDR1 GTSNPN, CDR2 SVGIG (reference sequence). CDR3 coding DNA: TGTGCCTGGAGTGGCTCGCCCAGGGACAATGAGCAGTTCTTC. It codes for CAWSGSPRDNEQFF.

This clone was counted a few times. The V and J genes are TRBV15 and TRBJ1-5; a possible D gene is TRBD1 (6 bases). CDR1 and CDR2 (germline): LNHNV, YYDKDF (reference sequence). V lost 3 bases to trimming and J lost 2 bases, with 11 bases between them. This CDR3 is built from 15 residues. The CDR3 DNA reads as TGTGCCACCAGCAGTAGGAGGACAGGCAATCAGCCCCAGCATTTT. Translation: CATSSRRTGNQPQHF. The variable domain in full, with the rest retrieved from reference TRBV15 and TRBJ1-5, is DAMVIQNPRYQVTQFGKPVTLSCSQTLNHNVMYWYQQKSSQAPKLLFHYYDKDFNNEADTPDNFQSRRPNTSFCFLDIRSPGLGDTAMYLCATSSRRTGNQPQHFGDGTRLSIL.

The chain employs TRBV7-9 and TRBJ2-3; D may be TRBD1 or TRBD2 (5 bases each). The CDR3 spans 17 residues. Per the germline V gene, CDR1 is SEHNR and CDR2 is FQNEAQ (reference sequence). V was trimmed by 0 bases and J by 9 bases, leaving 22 bases between them. CDR3 sequence: CASSLALKQRRDDTQYF. The CDR3 DNA is TGTGCCAGCAGCTTAGCGCTTAAGCAGCGTCGGGACGACACGCAGTATTTT.

A note on this clone: A read error may explain this, as a much larger clone is one base away. The sample holds other DNA sequences that translate to the same CDR3. The chain uses TRBV5-5 and TRBJ1-6; D gene ambiguous. The CDR3 has 12 amino acids. Trimming took 5 bases from V and 6 from J, leaving 6 bases between them. Germline CDR1 SGHKS, CDR2 YYEKEE (reference sequence). DNA of the CDR3: TGTGCCAGCAGTTTCCCTAATTCACCCCTCCACTTT. Protein sequence: CASSFPNSPLHF.

For the CDR3, the DNA is TGCGCCAGCACCAAACAGGGGGCTGGTACCGGGGAGCTGTTTTTT. It is translated as CASTKQGAGTGELFF. The J gene is TRBJ2-2, the V gene TRBV5-1; the match to TRBD1 covers 9 bases. Trimming at V came to 6 bases and at J to 5 bases, leaving 8 bases not matched to a gene. Germline V lookup: CDR1 SGHRS, CDR2 YFSETQ. This CDR3 has 15 amino acids.

Only a few counts were recorded for this clone. The chain uses TRBV5-4 and TRBJ2-7; 11 bases match TRBD2. The J segment lost 4 bases and the V segment lost 0 bases, leaving 3 bases of the junction unmatched. The CDR3 covers 15 residues. Germline V CDR1 and CDR2: SGHNT, YYREEE (reference sequence). The DNA for the CDR3 is TGTGCCAGCAGCTTGGTTGGGACTAGCGGTTACGAGCAGTACTTC. It translates to CASSLVGTSGYEQYF.

The V call is TRBV5-1, the J call TRBJ1-4, with 7 positions matching TRBD1. Germline assignment: CDR1 SGHRS and CDR2 YFSETQ. V trimming: 4 bases; J trimming: 8 bases; junction bases outside the gene matches: 8. The CDR3 consists of 14 residues. CDR3 loop: CASSAGQEHEKLFF. CDR3 nucleotide sequence: TGCGCCAGCAGCGCAGGACAGGAACACGAAAAACTGTTTTTT.

The chain combines TRBV4-3 with TRBJ2-1; 8 positions match TRBD2. This CDR3 comprises 17 residues. V dropped 1 base and J dropped 1; count of bases not matched to a gene: 6. Germline CDR1 reads LGHNA; CDR2 reads YSLEER. CDR3 sequence: CASSQAFPSGSYNEQFF. CDR3 coding DNA: TGCGCCAGCAGCCAAGCGTTTCCTAGCGGGTCCTACAATGAGCAGTTCTTC.

CDR3 residues: CAWSVEENSGNTIYF. In DNA form, the CDR3 reads TGTGCCTGGAGTGTCGAGGAAAACTCTGGAAACACCATATATTTT. The chain couples TRBV30 to TRBJ1-3, with D unclear. Trimming removed 0 bases from V and 0 bases from J, with 9 bases in between. In germline, CDR1 is GTSNPN, CDR2 SVGIG (reference sequence). The CDR3 is 15 residues long.

The chain couples TRBV15 to TRBJ1-5; D uncertain. The V end was cut by 0 bases, the J end by 0 bases, with 9 bases between. The CDR3 consists of 16 residues. Germline assignment: CDR1 LNHNV and CDR2 YYDKDF (reference sequence). The CDR3 spells CATSRESTYSNQPQHF. In DNA, the CDR3 is TGTGCCACCAGCAGAGAATCCACTTATAGCAATCAGCCCCAGCATTTT.

V is TRBV4-3 and J is TRBJ2-4, with D uncertain. This CDR3 spans 16 amino acids. V was pared by 5 bases and J by 0 bases, with 14 bases between. Germline CDR1 reads LGHNA; CDR2 reads YSLEER. The CDR3, as DNA: TGCGCCAGCAGCTTTGACCATATAGTAGCCAAAAACATTCAGTACTTC. Encoded protein: CASSFDHIVAKNIQYF.

J is TRBJ2-5 and V is TRBV6-6; TRBD1 matches at 9 bases. After removal of 6 bases from V and 11 bases from J, the junction contained 16 bases not matched to a gene. CDR3 size: 15 residues. Germline values: CDR1 MNHNY, CDR2 SVGAGI (reference sequence). CDR3 sequence (DNA): TGTGCCAGCAGACTCGGACAGGGGACCTTTCGTGAGCAGTACTTC. Protein sequence: CASRLGQGTFREQYF.

CDR3 residues: CASSLINLRAEAFF. The CDR3 region has the DNA TGTGCCAGCAGCTTAATCAACCTGAGGGCTGAAGCTTTCTTT. The chain has TRBV7-9 and TRBJ1-1; D uncertain. Trimming shortened V by 2 bases and J by 6 bases, and 13 bases separated the two germline ends. The CDR3 consists of 14 residues. The germline gives CDR1 SEHNR, CDR2 FQNEAQ (reference sequence).

The J gene is TRBJ2-1, the V gene TRBV27, with 11 bases matching TRBD2. The CDR3 extends over 15 amino acids. V dropped 2 bases and J dropped 7; count of bases not matched to a gene: 4. Germline loops: CDR1 MNHEY, CDR2 SMNVEV (reference sequence). CDR3: CASSLGTSGRNEQFF. In nucleotides, the CDR3 is TGTGCCAGCAGTTTAGGGACTAGCGGAAGGAATGAGCAGTTCTTC.

The gene calls are TRBV29-1 and TRBJ2-3; D is perhaps TRBD1 or TRBD2 (6 bases each). Trimming left V 4 bases short and J 6 bases short, with 11 bases between. CDR3 size: 12 residues. From germline, CDR1 is SQVTM and CDR2 ANQGSEA. Here the CDR3 reads CSVGRGSDTQYF. CDR3 nucleotide sequence: TGCAGCGTTGGGAGGGGGTCCGATACGCAGTATTTT.

The chain uses TRBV20-1 and TRBJ2-3; no clear D. Trimming shortened V by 6 bases and J by 5 bases, and 9 bases separated the two germline ends. The CDR3 sequence is 11 residues long. CDR1 DFQATT and CDR2 SNEGSKA come from the germline V gene (reference sequence). The CDR3 DNA is TGCAGTGCGGGTCCCATAGATACGCAGTATTTT. It yields the protein CSAGPIDTQYF.

The genes are TRBV9 and TRBJ2-5; D could derive from TRBD1 or TRBD2 (5 bases each). Germline CDR1 reads SGDLS; CDR2 reads YYNGEE. There are 16 residues in the CDR3. The germline V and J ends were trimmed by 0 bases and 2 bases, with 14 bases remaining between them. This chain's CDR3 is CASSVATMGPQETQYF. CDR3 coding DNA: TGTGCCAGCAGCGTAGCTACGATGGGACCTCAAGAGACCCAGTACTTC.

The chain is built from TRBV28 and TRBJ2-5; D ambiguous. V lost 5 bases and J lost 6, with 19 bases in between. The CDR3 covers 15 residues. The germline CDR1 and CDR2 sequences are MDHEN and SYDVKM. The CDR3 DNA sequence: TGTGCCAGCAGTCGAGGATCCCTCGGTGGTAAGACCCAGTACTTC. It codes for CASSRGSLGGKTQYF. Combining the CDR3 with reference TRBV28 and TRBJ2-5 gives the whole variable domain DVKVTQSSRYLVKRTGEKVFLECVQDMDHENMFWYRQDPGLGLRLIYFSYDVKMKEKGDIPEGYSVSREKKERFSLILESASTNQTSMYLCASSRGSLGGKTQYFGPGTRLLVL.

V and J are TRBV5-4 and TRBJ2-5, with D tentatively TRBD2 (6 bases). The CDR3 has 13 residues. Trimming took 1 base from V and 7 from J, leaving 11 bases between them. The germline gives CDR1 SGHNT, CDR2 YYREEE (reference sequence). For the CDR3, the DNA is TGTGCCAGCAGCTTGACGGGGAGGAGGACCCAGTACTTC. Residues: CASSLTGRRTQYF.

J is TRBJ2-1 and V is TRBV2, with D hard to call. This CDR3 spans 12 amino acids. Trimming cost V 2 bases and J 6 bases, with 5 bases left between them. Per the germline V gene, CDR1 is SNHLY and CDR2 is FYNNEI. As DNA, the CDR3 is TGTGCCAGCAGTGAAAATGGCAATGAGCAGTTCTTC. Translated, it gives CASSENGNEQFF.

The chain has TRBV7-2 and TRBJ2-7, with D unresolved. The CDR3 consists of 13 residues. In germline, CDR1 is SGHTA, CDR2 FQGNSA. Trimming stripped 2 bases from V and 2 bases from J, with 7 bases between. CDR3: CASSLLGTYEQYF. DNA for the CDR3: TGTGCCAGCAGCTTATTGGGGACCTACGAGCAGTACTTC.

V gene TRBV28 combines with J gene TRBJ1-6; weak D call: TRBD1 (5 bases). The CDR3 is made up of 16 amino acids. Trimming removed 4 bases from V and 8 bases from J, with 18 bases in between. Germline assignment: CDR1 MDHEN and CDR2 SYDVKM. CDR3 sequence reads: CASSWASTRAHSPLHF. In DNA form, the CDR3 reads TGTGCCAGCAGTTGGGCTTCAACCAGGGCACATTCACCCCTCCACTTT.

On this clone: The sample carries other DNA sequences with the same CDR3. The rearrangement links TRBV9 to TRBJ1-2, with a weak D call TRBD1 (5 bases). Per the germline V gene, CDR1 is SGDLS and CDR2 is YYNGEE. The CDR3 consists of 13 residues. The ends were cut back, 0 bases at V and 3 bases at J, with 6 bases in the middle. The CDR3, as DNA: TGTGCCAGCAGCGTAGGGGGCGACTATGGCTACACCTTC. Protein: CASSVGGDYGYTF.

The chain joins TRBV28 to TRBJ1-2; 8 nucleotides match TRBD1. Germline lookup yields CDR1 MDHEN and CDR2 SYDVKM. J lost 4 bases, V lost 3 bases, and 4 bases had no gene match. The CDR3 loop spans 14 amino acids. CDR3 protein: CASSFSGQGYGYTF. For the CDR3, the DNA is TGTGCCAGCAGTTTTTCTGGACAGGGCTATGGCTACACCTTC.

The CDR3 nucleotides read TGTGCCAGCAGCTTAGAGTATGGGGGTGGCTACACCTTC. This codes for CASSLEYGGGYTF. The chain combines TRBV7-2 with TRBJ1-2; D might be TRBD1 (5 bases). Trimming took off 1 base at V and 7 bases at J, with 10 bases between the two ends. Germline lookup yields CDR1 SGHTA and CDR2 FQGNSA. CDR3 length: 13 amino acids. Looking up the rest from reference TRBV7-2 and TRBJ1-2 gives the full variable domain: GAGVSQSPSNKVTEKGKDVELRCDPISGHTALYWYRQSLGQGLEFLIYFQGNSAPDKSGLPSDRFSAERTGGSVSTLTIQRTQQEDSAVYLCASSLEYGGGYTFGSGTRLTVV.

This clone was found once. This sequence joins TRBV7-9 and TRBJ2-2; possible D gene TRBD2, 6 bases. V lost 5 bases, J lost 9 bases, and 22 bases lay in between. The CDR3 consists of 16 residues. The V gene's germline CDR1 is SEHNR and CDR2 FQNEAQ (reference sequence). The CDR3 DNA reads TGTGCCAGCAGCCAACAACTTTTCGGGGGAGCACGGGAGCTGTTTTTT. As protein: CASSQQLFGGARELFF.

This chain uses TRBV6-6 with TRBJ2-5; 9 positions agree with TRBD2. Germline loops: CDR1 MNHNY, CDR2 SVGAGI (reference sequence). This CDR3 spans 15 amino acids. J gave up 1 base and V 6 bases, and 6 bases lay outside the gene matches. This chain's CDR3 is CASRFSGRSQETQYF. The CDR3 DNA is TGTGCCAGCAGATTTAGCGGGAGAAGCCAAGAGACCCAGTACTTC.

This clone was seen a handful of times. The chain recombines TRBV21-1 with TRBJ1-6. TRBV21-1 is marked as a pseudogene. The CDR3 sequence is 16 residues long. The DNA of the CDR3 is TGTGCCAGCAGCACCAGGCTATGGGGGGCTAATTCACCCCTCCACTTT. Protein: CASSTRLWGANSPLHF.

This clone was detected only a few times. At one end, the junction sequence differs from germline, possibly due to a read error. The chain is built from TRBV7-7 and TRBJ2-5; D is possibly TRBD2 (6 bases). There are 17 residues in the CDR3. The germline V gene encodes CDR1 SSHAT and CDR2 FNYEAQ (reference sequence). The CDR3 DNA reads TGTGCTAGCAGCTTGGGGGTAGCGGCCGTGGGGCAAGAGACCCAGTACTTC. As protein: CASSLGVAAVGQETQYF.

The chain carries TRBV2 and TRBJ1-6; 10 bases are shared with TRBD1. After removal of 7 bases from V and 5 bases from J, the junction contained 5 bases not matched to a gene. This CDR3 has 15 residues. In germline, CDR1 is SNHLY, CDR2 FYNNEI. The chain's CDR3 is CASTLTGGDNSPLHF. The CDR3 nucleotides are TGTGCCAGCACCTTGACAGGGGGCGATAATTCACCCCTCCACTTT.